This TCR beta chain was observed in a study of response to subunit inactivated influenza vaccine. The CDR3 runs to 14 residues. V shed 4 bases and J 5 bases; nucleotides not matched to a gene: 6. Per the germline V gene, CDR1 is DFQATT and CDR2 is SNEGSKA (reference sequence). This clonotype was detected only a few times. TCRdb recomputed calls from the RT-PCR reads with MiXCR, one row per CDR3 protein. The table lists some 550,000 distinct CDR3 sequences, under 30% of them singletons. The same sample was also used in a study of T cells expressing NK-cell markers. That source notes: 5'RACE template switching with UMIs generated TCR beta cDNA. The TCR beta repertoires were obtained from sorted CD3+CD56+NKG2C+, CD3+CD56+NKG2C- and CD3+CD56-NKG2C+ T cells. Just one sequenced donor of eight was HCMV-seronegative, while seven were seropositive.

The TCR sequence derives from a man in his forties or fifties who received an inactivated influenza vaccine. The starting material was CD4+ T cells sorted from PBMCs, obtained less than 13 days after vaccination. The rearrangement links TRBV20-1 to TRBJ2-3, with TRBD2 identical over 10 bases. The CDR3 region has the DNA TGCAGTGCTAAAAGCGGGAGGGCGATAGATACGCAGTATTTT. This gives the protein CSAKSGRAIDTQYF.